The clone carrying this T cell receptor (beta chain) turned up a few times. The antigen remains unidentified. In TCRdb, the 5' RACE reads were re-called with MiXCR into one record per CDR3 protein. The sample has 500,000 to 600,000 distinct CDR3 sequences, 20% to 25% seen once. The entry originates in a study of identical twins. Study outcomes and limitations: Conclusions relied on cross-sectional statistical analysis, not following the same donors.

CDR1 is ENHRY, CDR2 SYGVKD, per germline. The CDR3 covers 14 residues. V was clipped by 7 bases and J by 2 bases, with 14 bases between them. The data also belong to a second study, concerning T cells expressing NK-cell markers. That study reports: Sorting of alpha-beta TCR T cells alone was achieved in several experiments with an anti-gamma-delta TCR antibody. These clonotypes, the leaders elsewhere, also led the CD3+CD56-NKG2C+ fraction in a handful of donors.

This sequence was found in a woman in her late teens or twenties in good health. Material for sequencing was CD4+ T cells sorted from blood. The chain is built from TRBV10-3 and TRBJ1-1; weak D call: TRBD1 (6 bases). Written as DNA, the CDR3 is TGTGCCATCACCCAAGGACAGTCCAACACTGAAGCTTTCTTT. This translates into CAITQGQSNTEAFF.